The 22 T cell receptor beta chains given below trace back to one sample, sequenced in a study of CD4 T cells in relation to SARS-CoV-2 and coronaviruses. The unexposed donors gave CD4+ T cells in about 2010-2018, prior to COVID-19. Isolation of CD4+ T cells took place after approximately 10 days in culture. Some clones are missing from TCRdb's copy, which holds only in-frame ones; the method was immunoSEQ multiplex PCR. The repertoire holds 24,000 or so clones, with 60% to 85% as singletons. These receptors have no identified antigens. The material sequenced was CD4+ T cells from PBMCs, cultured in vitro. Receptors originate from a human donor in good health.

The V call is TRBV7-2, the J call TRBJ1-2; 7 bases match TRBD1. After removal of 7 bases from V and 4 bases from J, the junction contained 15 bases not matched to a gene. Looked up from germline, CDR1 is SGHTA and CDR2 is FQGNSA. The CDR3 has 16 amino acids. The CDR3 DNA reads TGTGCCAGCACCTGGGGAGGGGGCGAAGGAGGCTATGGCTACACCTTC. Its translation is CASTWGGGEGGYGYTF.

The chain employs TRBV6-6 and TRBJ2-7, with D perhaps matching TRBD1 (5 bases). V lost 2 bases and J 4 bases, leaving 15 bases between the germline ends. The CDR3 has 15 amino acids. CDR1 is MNHNY and CDR2 is SVGAGI in the germline V gene (reference sequence). The CDR3: CASSYGQGGIYEQYF. The CDR3 bases are TGTGCCAGCAGTTACGGCCAGGGCGGAATTTACGAGCAGTACTTC.

The rearrangement links TRBV5-6 to TRBJ2-2, with 9 positions matching TRBD2. Germline-derived CDR1 and CDR2 are SGHDT and YYEEEE. The V gene end was trimmed by 5 bases and the J gene end by 7 bases; junction bases not matched to a gene: 12. CDR3 length: 16 residues. The CDR3 DNA is TGTGCCAGCAGGGGGGGGCGGACTAGCGCCCACGGGGAGCTGTTTTTT. Translated, it gives CASRGGRTSAHGELFF. Based on the CDR3 plus reference TRBV5-6 and TRBJ2-2, the full variable domain is DAGVTQSPTHLIKTRGQQVTLRCSPKSGHDTVSWYQQALGQGPQFIFQYYEEEERQRGNFPDRFSGHQFPNYSSELNVNALLLGDSALYLCASRGGRTSAHGELFFGEGSRLTVL.

The gene calls are TRBV6-5 and TRBJ2-7; 8 bases fit TRBD1. This CDR3 region has 14 residues. J gave up 5 bases and V 6 bases, and 9 bases lay outside the gene matches. Germline V gives CDR1 MNHEY, CDR2 SVGAGI. This CDR3 is CASSQLGQGHEQYF. The CDR3, as DNA: TGTGCCAGCAGCCAATTAGGACAGGGCCACGAGCAGTACTTC.

V usage is TRBV7-8 and J usage is TRBJ2-6; D not certain. Between the trimmed V and J ends, which lost 7 bases and 2 bases, there was a span of 0 bases. Germline CDR1 and CDR2: SGHVS and FQNEAQ. The CDR3 is 11 residues long. CDR3 bases: TGTGCCAGCACTGGGGCCAACGTCCTGACTTTC. Translating it yields CASTGANVLTF.

The gene calls are TRBV12-5 and TRBJ2-5, with D possibly being TRBD1 (5 bases). V lost 0 bases and J 4 bases, leaving 12 bases between the germline ends. Germline V gene lookup returns CDR1 LGHNT and CDR2 FRNRAP. This CDR3 has 15 residues. CDR3 DNA sequence: TGTGCTAGTGGTTTGGTACAGGCAGCCCTAGAGACCCAGTACTTC. Translated, it gives CASGLVQAALETQYF.

The chain combines TRBV7-9 with TRBJ1-2; D possibly corresponds to TRBD1 (5 bases). The germline V and J ends were trimmed by 1 base and 7 bases, with 16 bases remaining between them. This CDR3 spans 15 amino acids. Germline V lookup: CDR1 SEHNR, CDR2 FQNEAQ (reference sequence). CDR3 protein: CASSLVEGPGTGYTF. Written as DNA, the CDR3 is TGTGCCAGCAGCTTAGTAGAGGGTCCAGGGACTGGCTACACCTTC.

The gene calls are TRBV7-2 and TRBJ1-1, with D perhaps matching TRBD1 (5 bases). Trimming shortened V by 5 bases and J by 1 base, and 17 bases separated the two germline ends. Germline V gene lookup returns CDR1 SGHTA and CDR2 FQGNSA. The CDR3 is made up of 16 amino acids. CDR3: CASSTGLGLENTEAFF. The CDR3 DNA reads TGTGCCAGCAGCACGGGGTTGGGACTCGAGAACACTGAAGCTTTCTTT.

The rearrangement uses TRBV7-2 and TRBJ2-7; TRBD1 matches at 8 bases. The CDR3 is 16 amino acids. With V trimmed by 6 bases and J by 0 bases, 10 bases remained unmatched. CDR1 is SGHTA, CDR2 FQGNSA, per germline. CDR3 protein: CASRGPGGLASYEQYF. CDR3 in DNA: TGTGCCAGCAGAGGCCCAGGGGGCCTTGCCTCCTACGAGCAGTACTTC.

In this sample, this clone turned up once. The J gene is TRBJ2-2, the V gene TRBV25-1; D is tentatively TRBD1 or TRBD2 (6 bases each). Germline V gene data show CDR1 as MGHDK and CDR2 as SYGVNS. The V end lost 8 bases, the J end lost 5 bases, and 18 bases lay between the germline ends. The CDR3 has 15 residues. CDR3 coding DNA: TGTGCCAGCGGGAGAAGGGGGGCGGGAACCGGGGAGCTGTTTTTT. As protein: CASGRRGAGTGELFF.

The genes are TRBV27 and TRBJ2-1; D may match TRBD1 or TRBD2 (7 bases each). With 1 base removed from V and 7 bases from J, the gap between germline ends came to 29 bases. The CDR3 consists of 20 residues. Germline lookup yields CDR1 MNHEY and CDR2 SMNVEV (reference sequence). CDR3 DNA sequence: TGTGCCAGCAGTTTATGGTCGGGGGCAGGGGGGGATAGACGGCGGAATGAGCAGTTCTTC. Translating it yields CASSLWSGAGGDRRRNEQFF.

The J gene is TRBJ1-2, the V gene TRBV27, with D possibly matching TRBD1 (5 bases). Germline CDR1 and CDR2: MNHEY and SMNVEV (reference sequence). V lost 5 bases and J lost 0, with 13 bases in between. The CDR3 covers 15 residues. The CDR3 DNA is TGTGCCAGCAGTCCCCGGGACGGCACTAACTATGGCTACACCTTC. Its translation is CASSPRDGTNYGYTF.

The rearrangement joins TRBV19 to TRBJ2-7; 9 bases are a match to TRBD2. Trimming cost V 3 bases and J 5 bases; bases outside gene matches: 8. CDR1 is LNHDA, CDR2 SQIVND, per germline (reference sequence). This CDR3 has 15 amino acids. DNA for the CDR3: TGTGCCAGTAGTATCGGGGCTAGCGGGGTCGACGAGCAGTACTTC. Its protein product is CASSIGASGVDEQYF.

The chain employs TRBV6-5 and TRBJ2-7; maybe TRBD2 (6 bases). From germline, CDR1 is MNHEY and CDR2 SVGAGI. The CDR3 runs to 14 residues. Trimming took off 2 bases at V and 4 bases at J, with 12 bases between the two ends. The CDR3 protein is CASSYAGGGYEQYF. CDR3 DNA: TGTGCCAGCAGTTACGCGGGTGGAGGGTACGAGCAGTACTTC.

The rearrangement uses TRBV5-1 and TRBJ2-5; 15 bases fit TRBD2. V lost 5 bases, J lost 5 bases, and 10 bases stayed unmatched. Germline V lookup: CDR1 SGHRS, CDR2 YFSETQ. The CDR3 has 17 residues. DNA for the CDR3: TGCGCCAGCAGACCCGGGACTAGCGGGGGGCAGGGGGAGACCCAGTACTTC. Protein: CASRPGTSGGQGETQYF.

This rearrangement joins TRBV20-1 to TRBJ2-5; D may match TRBD1 or TRBD2 (5 bases each). The V and J ends lost 3 bases and 2 bases respectively, with 16 bases between them. Per germline, CDR1 DFQATT and CDR2 SNEGSKA (reference sequence). This CDR3 region has 15 residues. DNA of the CDR3: TGCAGTGCTAGTCCCGGGACGGATTTACAAGAGACCCAGTACTTC. Translation: CSASPGTDLQETQYF.

This chain links TRBV10-3 with TRBJ1-2; no reliable D call. V was pared by 0 bases and J by 6 bases, with 23 bases between. This CDR3 is built from 18 residues. CDR1 and CDR2 (germline): ENHRY, SYGVKD. The CDR3 sequence is CAISESKNRPQPSDGYTF. CDR3 nucleotides: TGTGCCATCAGTGAGTCTAAGAACCGCCCGCAGCCATCGGATGGCTACACCTTC.

V and J are TRBV7-9 and TRBJ2-5, with a tentative D call TRBD2 (7 bases). V shed 2 bases and J shed 4 bases, with 14 bases lying between them. Germline loops: CDR1 SEHNR, CDR2 FQNEAQ (reference sequence). CDR3 length equals 15 residues. In nucleotides, the CDR3 is TGTGCCAGCAGCTTACGGGGGGCCTTTGGAGAGACCCAGTACTTC. It translates to CASSLRGAFGETQYF.

The J gene is TRBJ2-1, the V gene TRBV6-2 or TRBV6-3; 9 nucleotides line up with TRBD2. Germline V gene sequence: CDR1 MNHEY, CDR2 SVGEGT. This CDR3 spans 15 amino acids. V dropped 6 bases and J dropped 5; count of bases not matched to a gene: 8. CDR3 in DNA: TGTGCCAGCAGCCTTGCGGGAGGGCGGGACAATGAGCAGTTCTTC. This translates into CASSLAGGRDNEQFF.

V usage is TRBV7-2 and J usage is TRBJ2-2; D is undetermined. Germline values: CDR1 SGHTA, CDR2 FQGNSA. CDR3 length equals 13 residues. Trimming stripped 2 bases from V and 6 bases from J, with 7 bases between. This CDR3 reads CASSLMASGELFF. CDR3 in DNA: TGTGCCAGCAGCTTAATGGCGTCCGGGGAGCTGTTTTTT.

The chain has TRBV6-5 and TRBJ1-2; 7 bases agree with TRBD1. Germline V gives CDR1 MNHEY, CDR2 SVGAGI. V gave up 6 bases and J gave up 8 bases; unmatched junction bases: 12. CDR3 size: 14 residues. CDR3 sequence: CASSITTGHQGYTF. The CDR3 DNA reads as TGTGCCAGCAGCATAACGACAGGGCATCAGGGCTACACCTTC.

The chain joins TRBV6-5 to TRBJ1-6, with 8 positions matching TRBD1. CDR3 length equals 15 residues. With V trimmed by 8 bases and J by 8 bases, 11 bases remained unmatched. The germline V gene encodes CDR1 MNHEY and CDR2 SVGAGI. The CDR3, as DNA: TGTGCCAGCGCAGGGGGCAGGAGGAATGATTCACCCCTCCACTTT. Encoded protein: CASAGGRRNDSPLHF.